The sample holds many counts of the clone carrying this T cell receptor beta chain. This entry comes from a study of identical twins. CDR3 length: 18 residues. Trimming removed 0 bases from V and 1 base from J; junction bases left unmatched: 6. TCRdb itself ran the 5' RACE reads through MiXCR, one entry per CDR3 protein. The sample consists of 210,000 or so distinct CDR3 sequences, roughly 15% of them appearing once. These data are also associated with another study on T cells expressing NK-cell markers.

J is TRBJ2-3 and V is TRBV12-3 or TRBV12-4; 11 bases agree with TRBD2. This sequence originates from a woman under 30 in good health. Material for sequencing was CD8+ T cells sorted from blood. The CDR3 bases are TGTGCCAGCAGTTTAGCACCACTAGCGGGGGTACGCACAGATACGCAGTATTTT. It is translated as CASSLAPLAGVRTDTQYF.